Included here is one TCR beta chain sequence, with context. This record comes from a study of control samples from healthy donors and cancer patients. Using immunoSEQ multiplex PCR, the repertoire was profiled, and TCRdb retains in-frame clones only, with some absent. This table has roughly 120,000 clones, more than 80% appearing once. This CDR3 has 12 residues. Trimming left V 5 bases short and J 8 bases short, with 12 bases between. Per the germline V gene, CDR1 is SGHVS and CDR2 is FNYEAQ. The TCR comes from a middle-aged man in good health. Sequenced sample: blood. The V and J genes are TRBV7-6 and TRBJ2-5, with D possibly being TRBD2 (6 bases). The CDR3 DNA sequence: TGTGCCAGCAGCCCCCCGGAGGGTACCCAGTACTTC. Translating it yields CASSPPEGTQYF.